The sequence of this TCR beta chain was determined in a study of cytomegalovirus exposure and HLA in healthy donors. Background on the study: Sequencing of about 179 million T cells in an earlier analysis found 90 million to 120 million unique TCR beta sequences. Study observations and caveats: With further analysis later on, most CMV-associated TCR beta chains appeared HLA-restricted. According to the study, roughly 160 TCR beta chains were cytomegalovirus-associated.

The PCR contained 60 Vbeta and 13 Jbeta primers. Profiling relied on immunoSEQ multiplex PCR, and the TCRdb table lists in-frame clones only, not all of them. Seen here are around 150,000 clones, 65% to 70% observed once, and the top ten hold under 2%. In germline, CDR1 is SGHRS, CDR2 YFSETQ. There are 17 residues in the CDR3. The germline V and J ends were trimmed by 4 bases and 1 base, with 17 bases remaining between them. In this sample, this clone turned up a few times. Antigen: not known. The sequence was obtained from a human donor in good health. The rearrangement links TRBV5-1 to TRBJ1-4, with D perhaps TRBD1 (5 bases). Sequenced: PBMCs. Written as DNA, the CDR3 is TGCGCCAGCAGCGAGCAACCCGGGGGATTAACTAATGAAAAACTGTTTTTT. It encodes CASSEQPGGLTNEKLFF. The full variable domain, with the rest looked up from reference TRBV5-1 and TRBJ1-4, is KAGVTQTPRYLIKTRGQQVTLSCSPISGHRSVSWYQQTPGQGLQFLFEYFSETQRNKGNFPGRFSGRQFSNSRSEMNVSTLELGDSALYLCASSEQPGGLTNEKLFFGSGTQLSVL.